The clone carrying this TCR beta chain was recorded at least ten times. Its antigen is not identified. This record comes from a study of blood T cells in healthy people across ages. Next came a second PCR, run for about 7 to 12 cycles, which used a sample-barcoded 5' primer along with a J-beta primer mix. TCRdb analysed the 5' RACE reads with MiXCR anew, one entry per CDR3 protein. The sample contains fewer than 900,000 distinct CDR3 sequences, roughly 47% of which appear only once. Samples had at least 7 million PBMCs isolated from them. Study observations and caveats: Per million T cells, TCR beta diversity dropped about linearly as age rose.

CDR1 and CDR2 (germline): LGHNA, YNFKEQ. The CDR3 loop spans 15 amino acids. V was trimmed by 0 bases and J by 5 bases, leaving 13 bases between them. Sequencing input: blood. The V and J genes are TRBV4-2 and TRBJ2-5; possibly TRBD1 or TRBD2 for D (6 bases each). This sequence originates from a woman aged 55-69 years in good health. The CDR3 bases are TGTGCCAGCAGCCAAGAGGCAGGGGCGGGGGAGACCCAGTACTTC. Amino acid sequence: CASSQEAGAGETQYF.